This T cell receptor beta chain was sequenced in a study of blood T cell repertoires in COVID-19. Study-level background: The origin of the acute and convalescent COVID-19 samples was the United States, Italy and Spain.

Authors' data handling: Reference gene primer amplification yielded estimated nucleated cell counts. The data were produced by immunoSEQ multiplex PCR, yet TCRdb's version contains in-frame clones alone and is incomplete. The V and J calls and the clone size are those of that table, but D and trimming were determined from the DNA. The sample contains just under 80,000 clones, 88% of which appear only once. CDR1 SGHNT and CDR2 YYREEE come from the germline V gene (reference sequence). Trimming took off 2 bases at V and 4 bases at J, with 13 bases between the two ends. The CDR3 consists of 15 residues.

The sample consisted of peripheral blood. This receptor was obtained from a human donor in a cohort sampled during active COVID-19. This chain joins TRBV5-4 and TRBJ2-1; D perhaps matches TRBD1 (7 bases). The CDR3 loop is CASSFDAGGYNEQFF. CDR3 in DNA: TGTGCCAGCAGCTTTGACGCAGGGGGGTACAATGAGCAGTTCTTC.